One sample yielded the 30 T cell receptor beta chains listed below, sequenced in a study of CD8 T cells in ankylosing spondylitis. TCRdb re-called the 5' RACE reads through MiXCR, storing one row per CDR3 protein. The table has roughly 230,000 distinct CDR3 sequences, 15% to 20% seen once. The sample was blood, either unsorted or a sorted T cell fraction (not recorded which). These receptors originate from a male donor with ankylosing spondylitis or in good health (not recorded which).

The table lists this clonotype with a few counts. The chain recombines TRBV20-1 with TRBJ1-4; D is perhaps TRBD1 (6 bases). The V end was cut by 2 bases, the J end by 5 bases, with 24 bases between. The V gene's germline CDR1 is DFQATT and CDR2 SNEGSKA (reference sequence). The CDR3 has 18 residues. The CDR3 reads CSARSRRGQWGLNEKLFF. CDR3 coding DNA: TGCAGTGCTAGATCACGGAGAGGCCAATGGGGGCTGAATGAAAAACTGTTTTTT.

The chain has TRBV12-3 or TRBV12-4 and TRBJ2-2; no firm D call. V was clipped by 8 bases and J by 4 bases, with 8 bases between them. The CDR3 is 12 amino acids. The CDR3: CASVIGTGELFF. The CDR3 coding sequence is TGTGCCAGCGTTATTGGCACCGGGGAGCTGTTTTTT.

The rearrangement links TRBV6-4 to TRBJ2-1; TRBD1 matches at 10 bases. V shed 2 bases and J 6 bases; nucleotides not matched to a gene: 1. CDR1 MRHNA and CDR2 SNTAGT come from the germline V gene. This CDR3 region has 14 residues. The CDR3 nucleotides are TGTGCCAGCAGTGACGGGGACAGGGGCAATGAGCAGTTCTTC. The encoded protein is CASSDGDRGNEQFF.

This clonotype turned up a few times. CDR3 in DNA: TGCGCCAGCAGCCAAGTGGGGGGGGCAGACATTCAGTACTTC. This translates into CASSQVGGADIQYF. The chain has TRBV4-3 and TRBJ2-4; possible D gene TRBD2, 7 bases. This CDR3 region has 14 residues. CDR1 LGHNA and CDR2 YSLEER come from the germline V gene. The V end was cut by 1 base, the J end by 8 bases, with 12 bases between.

This chain connects TRBV2 to TRBJ2-7, with TRBD2 matching over 11 bases. Germline V lookup: CDR1 SNHLY, CDR2 FYNNEI. CDR3 length equals 16 residues. The V and J ends lost 4 bases and 0 bases, in that order; junction bases with no gene match: 5. The CDR3 loop reads CASSVPTSGSSYEQYF. The CDR3 nucleotides read TGTGCCAGCAGTGTACCCACTAGCGGGAGCTCCTACGAGCAGTACTTC.

The chain recombines TRBV29-1 with TRBJ2-7; tentative D call: TRBD1 (6 bases). The CDR3 is 15 residues long. CDR1 and CDR2 (germline): SQVTM, ANQGSEA. V was clipped by 4 bases and J by 0 bases, with 16 bases between them. CDR3 loop: CSVGQGKRSSYEQYF. The CDR3 DNA reads TGCAGCGTTGGGCAGGGGAAGCGGAGCTCCTACGAGCAGTACTTC.

This clonotype was seen a handful of times. This chain uses TRBV12-3 or TRBV12-4 with TRBJ2-5, with 7 bases matching TRBD2. The V segment lost 2 bases and the J segment 5 bases; nucleotides outside the gene matches: 8. This CDR3 is 15 amino acids long. CDR3 region: CASSLRGDGAETQYF. CDR3 in DNA: TGTGCCAGCAGTTTACGGGGGGATGGGGCGGAGACCCAGTACTTC.

This clonotype has more than one count but fewer than ten. This rearrangement joins TRBV6-5 to TRBJ1-5; D may be TRBD1 (5 bases). V was shortened by 0 bases and J by 6 bases, with 12 bases between the two germline ends. Germline loops: CDR1 MNHEY, CDR2 SVGAGI. The CDR3 totals 15 residues. CDR3 loop: CASSYSRDVTQPQHF. For the CDR3, the DNA is TGTGCCAGCAGTTACTCGAGGGACGTCACTCAGCCCCAGCATTTT.

The CDR3 loop reads CASSYGTGPEKLFF. CDR3 coding DNA: TGTGCCAGCAGTTACGGGACAGGGCCTGAAAAACTGTTTTTT. J is TRBJ1-4 and V is TRBV7-2, with 9 bases matching TRBD1. CDR3 length: 14 residues. Germline trimming cut 6 bases from V and 7 bases from J; bases unmatched to any gene: 6. Looked up from germline, CDR1 is SGHTA and CDR2 is FQGNSA. Filled out from reference TRBV7-2 and TRBJ1-4, the complete variable domain reads GAGVSQSPSNKVTEKGKDVELRCDPISGHTALYWYRQSLGQGLEFLIYFQGNSAPDKSGLPSDRFSAERTGGSVSTLTIQRTQQEDSAVYLCASSYGTGPEKLFFGSGTQLSVL.

This clonotype was counted at least ten times. The chain carries TRBV6-2 or TRBV6-3 and TRBJ2-2; D is undetermined. The germline V gene encodes CDR1 MNHEY and CDR2 SVGEGT. The ends were cut back, 2 bases at V and 3 bases at J, with 4 bases in the middle. This CDR3 region has 13 residues. CDR3 in amino acids: CASSYKDTGELFF. The CDR3 DNA reads as TGTGCCAGCAGTTACAAGGACACCGGGGAGCTGTTTTTT.

This clonotype has at least ten counts. The chain uses TRBV12-3 or TRBV12-4 and TRBJ2-3, with D perhaps matching TRBD2 (6 bases). The V end was cut by 5 bases, the J end by 0 bases, with 9 bases between. This CDR3 region has 14 residues. CDR3 loop: CASSPTSSTDTQYF. Here the CDR3 DNA reads TGTGCCAGCAGTCCCACTAGCAGCACAGATACGCAGTATTTT.

This chain links TRBV27 with TRBJ1-5; 7 positions agree with TRBD1. J gave up 1 base and V 8 bases, and 5 bases lay outside the gene matches. CDR1 and CDR2 (germline): MNHEY, SMNVEV (reference sequence). This CDR3 has 14 residues. CDR3 loop: CASGQGGSNQPQHF. The CDR3 DNA is TGTGCCAGCGGACAAGGGGGCAGCAATCAGCCCCAGCATTTT.

This rearrangement joins TRBV6-1 to TRBJ2-7; either TRBD1 or TRBD2 may fit D (5 bases each). The CDR3 extends over 15 amino acids. V lost 6 bases to trimming and J lost 0 bases, with 15 bases between them. Germline V CDR1 and CDR2: MNHNS, SASEGT. CDR3 sequence reads: CASSPGRALSYEQYF. As DNA, the CDR3 is TGTGCCAGCAGCCCGGGACGGGCACTCTCCTACGAGCAGTACTTC.

There are many counts of this clonotype. The gene calls are TRBV4-3 and TRBJ2-7; tentatively, D is TRBD1 (5 bases). Germline assignment: CDR1 LGHNA and CDR2 YSLEER. V lost 0 bases and J lost 1, with 16 bases in between. This CDR3 is 17 amino acids long. This CDR3 is CASSQDAGAGNSYEQYF. The CDR3 nucleotides are TGCGCCAGCAGCCAAGATGCTGGGGCAGGGAATTCCTACGAGCAGTACTTC.

This clonotype was detected a few times. This chain uses TRBV5-1 with TRBJ2-7; a possible D gene is TRBD1 (5 bases). Germline V gene lookup returns CDR1 SGHRS and CDR2 YFSETQ. V dropped 1 base and J dropped 2 bases, with 10 bases sitting between them. The CDR3 length is 14 residues. The CDR3 DNA reads as TGCGCCAGCAGCTTGTGGCAGGGTGCCTACGAGCAGTACTTC. Its protein is CASSLWQGAYEQYF.

This clonotype was detected a few times. The chain uses TRBV4-1 and TRBJ2-7, with 7 bases aligning to TRBD2. The V and J ends lost 4 bases and 2 bases, in that order; junction bases with no gene match: 8. The CDR3 has 15 residues. CDR1 MGHRA and CDR2 YSYEKL come from the germline V gene. DNA for the CDR3: TGCGCCAGCAGCCCAGGGAGGGAAGCGCCCTACGAGCAGTACTTC. This encodes CASSPGREAPYEQYF.

The rearrangement joins TRBV5-4 to TRBJ2-1, with 7 bases aligning to TRBD1. The length of the CDR3 is 13 residues. The germline V gene has CDR1 SGHNT and CDR2 YYREEE (reference sequence). V lost 4 bases to trimming and J lost 7 bases; unmatched junction nucleotides: 5. This CDR3 reads CASSPGQMNEQFF. The CDR3 DNA is TGTGCCAGCAGCCCGGGACAGATGAATGAGCAGTTCTTC.

In its sample, this clonotype was seen many times. V usage is TRBV7-6 and J usage is TRBJ2-7; TRBD1 aligns across 9 bases. Trimming took 3 bases from V and 0 from J; bases not matched to a gene: 3. Germline loops: CDR1 SGHVS, CDR2 FNYEAQ. This CDR3 comprises 15 residues. The CDR3 nucleotides are TGTGCCAGCAGCTTGATGACAGGGGGCTCCTACGAGCAGTACTTC. It specifies CASSLMTGGSYEQYF.

This clonotype turned up a few times. J is TRBJ2-3 and V is TRBV7-9; D may be TRBD1 (5 bases). V was trimmed by 5 bases and J by 0 bases, leaving 15 bases between them. Germline V gene lookup returns CDR1 SEHNR and CDR2 FQNEAQ (reference sequence). The CDR3 loop spans 16 amino acids. The CDR3 region has the DNA TGTGCCAGCAGCGCTTTGGACACTGCAAGCACAGATACGCAGTATTTT. Encoded protein: CASSALDTASTDTQYF.

The J gene is TRBJ2-2, the V gene TRBV20-1; TRBD2 matches 8 bases. The ends lost 1 base at V and 7 bases at J; junction bases unmatched: 5. Germline V gene data show CDR1 as DFQATT and CDR2 as SNEGSKA (reference sequence). This CDR3 comprises 14 residues. The CDR3 region is CSARGGTSVGELFF. CDR3 nucleotide sequence: TGCAGTGCTAGAGGTGGGACTAGTGTCGGGGAGCTGTTTTTT.

The rearrangement uses TRBV5-1 and TRBJ2-5, with D possibly TRBD2 on 6 matching bases. In germline, CDR1 is SGHRS, CDR2 YFSETQ. V gave up 4 bases and J gave up 8 bases, with 21 bases separating them. CDR3 length equals 15 residues. The CDR3: CASSKAEGGEVTQYF. Written as DNA, the CDR3 is TGCGCCAGCAGCAAAGCAGAGGGCGGGGAAGTAACCCAGTACTTC.

In this sample, this clonotype turned up a few times. The chain joins TRBV25-1 to TRBJ2-5; 9 nucleotides match TRBD1. V dropped 3 bases and J dropped 5; count of bases not matched to a gene: 13. Germline values: CDR1 MGHDK, CDR2 SYGVNS. There are 17 residues in the CDR3. The CDR3 sequence is CASSDLTNRGHLETQYF. CDR3 nucleotides: TGTGCCAGCAGTGATTTAACCAACAGGGGGCACCTGGAGACCCAGTACTTC.

This clonotype was detected many times. The chain links TRBV9 to TRBJ2-7; possible D gene TRBD2, 6 bases. Per germline, CDR1 SGDLS and CDR2 YYNGEE. The V and J ends lost 7 bases and 5 bases respectively, with 13 bases between them. CDR3 length equals 12 residues. DNA for the CDR3: TGTGCCAGCGGAGGGATCGGGGACGAGCAGTACTTC. The encoded protein is CASGGIGDEQYF.

This chain uses TRBV29-1 with TRBJ2-2; 10 nucleotides line up with TRBD2. Germline V lookup: CDR1 SQVTM, CDR2 ANQGSEA. Losses at the gene ends were 6 bases for V and 3 bases for J; bases not matched to a gene: 7. The CDR3 is 15 amino acids. CDR3 in amino acids: CSVPGLAEYTGELFF. The CDR3 nucleotides are TGCAGCGTCCCTGGACTAGCGGAATACACCGGGGAGCTGTTTTTT.

The chain is built from TRBV12-3 or TRBV12-4 and TRBJ2-1, with a possible D match to TRBD2 (5 bases). The CDR3 is 14 residues long. V lost 0 bases, J lost 5 bases, and 8 bases lay in between. CDR3 DNA: TGTGCCAGCAGTTTAGCGGGAGTCCACAATGAGCAGTTCTTC. This codes for CASSLAGVHNEQFF.

This chain uses TRBV29-1 with TRBJ2-3; D is unresolved. The V gene's germline CDR1 is SQVTM and CDR2 ANQGSEA. This CDR3 region has 11 residues. The germline V and J ends were trimmed by 5 bases and 3 bases, with 6 bases remaining between them. The CDR3 reads CSVTQTDTQYF. CDR3 nucleotide sequence: TGCAGCGTTACCCAGACAGATACGCAGTATTTT.

J is TRBJ2-7 and V is TRBV7-9, with D unclear. Germline CDR1 is SEHNR and CDR2 is FQNEAQ (reference sequence). The CDR3 spans 9 residues. The V and J ends lost 10 bases and 5 bases respectively, with 6 bases between them. The CDR3 spells CATNNEQYF. The CDR3 bases are TGTGCCACAAACAACGAGCAGTACTTC.

Concerning this clonotype: This may stem from a read error, because a much larger clone lies one nucleotide away. The chain couples TRBV12-3 or TRBV12-4 to TRBJ2-1, with TRBD2 identical over 11 bases. This CDR3 comprises 14 residues. The CDR3 DNA is TGTGCCAGCAGTTGGACTAGCGGGTACAATGAGCGGTTCTTC. Its protein is CASSWTSGYNERFF.

This clonotype was counted between two and nine times. This rearrangement joins TRBV27 to TRBJ2-1, with D possibly being TRBD2 (5 bases). With 2 bases removed from V and 3 bases from J, the gap between germline ends came to 11 bases. This CDR3 spans 15 amino acids. Germline lookup yields CDR1 MNHEY and CDR2 SMNVEV (reference sequence). In nucleotides, the CDR3 is TGTGCCAGCAGTTTAGATGGTGGGAGCTACAATGAGCAGTTCTTC. It specifies CASSLDGGSYNEQFF.

This clonotype was counted between two and nine times. The J gene is TRBJ1-1, the V gene TRBV20-1, with D possibly matching TRBD1 (6 bases). The CDR3 spans 14 residues. Deletions cut 3 bases from V and 6 bases from J, with 17 bases between. Germline V gives CDR1 DFQATT, CDR2 SNEGSKA (reference sequence). The CDR3 nucleotides are TGCAGTGCTAGGGACGATACAGGGTTCGCTGAAGCTTTCTTT. Amino acids: CSARDDTGFAEAFF.